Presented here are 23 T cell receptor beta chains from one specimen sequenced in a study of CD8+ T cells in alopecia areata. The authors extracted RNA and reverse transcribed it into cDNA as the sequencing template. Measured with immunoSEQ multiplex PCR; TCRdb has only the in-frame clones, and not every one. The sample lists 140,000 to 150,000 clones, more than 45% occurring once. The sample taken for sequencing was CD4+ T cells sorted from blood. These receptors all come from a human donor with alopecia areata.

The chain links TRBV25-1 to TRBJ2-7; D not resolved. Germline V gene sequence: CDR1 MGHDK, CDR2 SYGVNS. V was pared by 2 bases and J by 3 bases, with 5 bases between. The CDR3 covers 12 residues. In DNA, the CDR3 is TGTGCCAGCAGTGAAAATGGCTACGAGCAGTACTTC. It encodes CASSENGYEQYF.

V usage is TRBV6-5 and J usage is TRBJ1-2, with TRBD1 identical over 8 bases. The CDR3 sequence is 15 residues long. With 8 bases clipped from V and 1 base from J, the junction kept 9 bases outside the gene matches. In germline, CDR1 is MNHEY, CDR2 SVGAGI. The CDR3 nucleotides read TGTGCCAGCCTATCACCGGGACAGGTTAACTATGGCTACACCTTC. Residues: CASLSPGQVNYGYTF.

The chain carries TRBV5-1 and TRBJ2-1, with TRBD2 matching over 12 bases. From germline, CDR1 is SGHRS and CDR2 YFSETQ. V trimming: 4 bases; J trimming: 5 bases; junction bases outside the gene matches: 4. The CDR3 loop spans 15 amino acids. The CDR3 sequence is CASSETSGSHNEQFF. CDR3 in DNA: TGCGCCAGCAGCGAGACTAGCGGGAGCCACAATGAGCAGTTCTTC.

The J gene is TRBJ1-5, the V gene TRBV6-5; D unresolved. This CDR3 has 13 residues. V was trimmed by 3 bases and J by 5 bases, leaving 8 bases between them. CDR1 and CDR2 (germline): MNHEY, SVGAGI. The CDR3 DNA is TGTGCCAGCAGTTATGGCAGAGATCAGCCCCAGCATTTT. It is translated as CASSYGRDQPQHF.

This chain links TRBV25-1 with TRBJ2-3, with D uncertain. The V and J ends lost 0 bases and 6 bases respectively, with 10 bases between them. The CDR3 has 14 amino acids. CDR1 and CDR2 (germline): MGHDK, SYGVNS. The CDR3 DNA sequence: TGTGCCAGCAGTGAATACGGAGTTTCGGATACGCAGTATTTT. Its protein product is CASSEYGVSDTQYF.

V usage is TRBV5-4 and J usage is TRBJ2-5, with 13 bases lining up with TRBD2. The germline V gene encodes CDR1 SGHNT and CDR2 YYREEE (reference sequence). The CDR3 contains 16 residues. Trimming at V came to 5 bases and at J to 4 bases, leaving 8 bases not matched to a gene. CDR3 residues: CASSKTSGRAGETQYF. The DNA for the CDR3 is TGTGCCAGCAGTAAAACTAGCGGGAGGGCCGGAGAGACCCAGTACTTC.

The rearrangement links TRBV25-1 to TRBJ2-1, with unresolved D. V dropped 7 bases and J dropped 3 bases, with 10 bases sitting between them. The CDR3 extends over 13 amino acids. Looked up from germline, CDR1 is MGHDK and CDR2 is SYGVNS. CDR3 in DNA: TGTGCCAGCACGGGCGTGGGCTACAATGAGCAGTTCTTC. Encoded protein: CASTGVGYNEQFF.

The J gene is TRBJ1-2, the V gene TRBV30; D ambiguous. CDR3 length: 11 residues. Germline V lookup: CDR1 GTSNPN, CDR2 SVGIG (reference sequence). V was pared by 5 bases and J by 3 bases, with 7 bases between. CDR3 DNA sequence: TGTGCCTGGCAGCGGGACTATGGCTACACCTTC. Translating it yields CAWQRDYGYTF.

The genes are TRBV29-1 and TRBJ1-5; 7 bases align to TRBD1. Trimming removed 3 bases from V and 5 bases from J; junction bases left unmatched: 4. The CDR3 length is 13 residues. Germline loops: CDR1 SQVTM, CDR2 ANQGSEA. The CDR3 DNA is TGCAGCGTTGAGACAGGGTGGGATCAGCCCCAGCATTTT. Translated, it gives CSVETGWDQPQHF.

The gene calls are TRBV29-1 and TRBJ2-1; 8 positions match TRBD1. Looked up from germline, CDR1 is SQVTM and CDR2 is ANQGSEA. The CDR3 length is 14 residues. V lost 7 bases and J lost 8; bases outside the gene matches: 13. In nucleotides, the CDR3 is TGCAGCGCTGACGACGGACAGGGAACGGATGAGCAGTTCTTC. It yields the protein CSADDGQGTDEQFF.

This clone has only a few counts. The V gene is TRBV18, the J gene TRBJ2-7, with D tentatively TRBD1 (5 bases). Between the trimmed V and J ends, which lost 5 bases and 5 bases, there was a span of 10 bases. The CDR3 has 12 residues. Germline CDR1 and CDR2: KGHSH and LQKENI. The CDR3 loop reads CASSVDSNEQYF. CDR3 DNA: TGTGCCAGCTCAGTTGACAGCAACGAGCAGTACTTC.

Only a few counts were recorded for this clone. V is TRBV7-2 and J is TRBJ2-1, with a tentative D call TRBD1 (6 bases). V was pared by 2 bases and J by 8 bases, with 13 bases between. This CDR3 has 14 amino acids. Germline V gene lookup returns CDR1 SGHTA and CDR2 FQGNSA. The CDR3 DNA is TGTGCCAGCAGCTTACTGGGGGCGGTGGATGAGCAGTTCTTC. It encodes CASSLLGAVDEQFF.

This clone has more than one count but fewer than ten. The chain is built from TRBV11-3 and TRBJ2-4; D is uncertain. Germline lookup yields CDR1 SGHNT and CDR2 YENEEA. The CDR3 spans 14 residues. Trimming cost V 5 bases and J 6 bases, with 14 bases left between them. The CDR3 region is CASSPLYGRNIQYF. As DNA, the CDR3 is TGTGCCAGCAGCCCTTTGTACGGTAGAAACATTCAGTACTTC.

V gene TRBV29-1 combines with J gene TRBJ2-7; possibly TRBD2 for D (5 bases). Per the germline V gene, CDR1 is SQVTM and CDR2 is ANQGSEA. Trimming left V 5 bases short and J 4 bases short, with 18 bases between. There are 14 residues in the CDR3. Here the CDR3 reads CSVWGRESGYEQYF. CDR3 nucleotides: TGCAGCGTTTGGGGTAGGGAAAGCGGTTACGAGCAGTACTTC.

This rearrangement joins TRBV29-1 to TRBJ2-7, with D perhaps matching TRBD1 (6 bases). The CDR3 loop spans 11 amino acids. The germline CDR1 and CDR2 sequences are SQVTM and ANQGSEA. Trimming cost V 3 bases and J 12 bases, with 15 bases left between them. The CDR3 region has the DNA TGCAGCGTTGAGGGGCAGGGGAACAGGTACTTC. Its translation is CSVEGQGNRYF.

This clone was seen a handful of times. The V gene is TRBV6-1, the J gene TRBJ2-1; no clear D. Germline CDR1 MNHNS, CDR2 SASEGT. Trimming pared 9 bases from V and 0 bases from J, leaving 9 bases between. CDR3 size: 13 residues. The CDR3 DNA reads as TGTGCCAGTCCAGGCCGCTCCTACAATGAGCAGTTCTTC. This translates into CASPGRSYNEQFF.

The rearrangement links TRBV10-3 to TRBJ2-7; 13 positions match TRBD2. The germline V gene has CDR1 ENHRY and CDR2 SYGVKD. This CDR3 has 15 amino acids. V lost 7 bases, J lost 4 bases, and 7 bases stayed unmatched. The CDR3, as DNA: TGTGCCATCAACACGGGACTAGCGGGATCTTACGAGCAGTACTTC. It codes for CAINTGLAGSYEQYF.

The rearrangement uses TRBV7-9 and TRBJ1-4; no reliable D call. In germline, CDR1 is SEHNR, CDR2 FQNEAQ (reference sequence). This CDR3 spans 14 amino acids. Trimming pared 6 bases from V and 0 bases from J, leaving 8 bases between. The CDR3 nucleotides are TGTGCCAGCAGGGCGTATGCAACTAATGAAAAACTGTTTTTT. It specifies CASRAYATNEKLFF.

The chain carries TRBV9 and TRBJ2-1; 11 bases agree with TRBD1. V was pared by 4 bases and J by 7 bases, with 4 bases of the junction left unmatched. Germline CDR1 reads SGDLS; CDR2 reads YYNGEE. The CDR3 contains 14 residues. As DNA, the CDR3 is TGTGCCAGCAGCTTCCGGGACAGGGGGAATGAGCAGTTCTTC. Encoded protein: CASSFRDRGNEQFF.

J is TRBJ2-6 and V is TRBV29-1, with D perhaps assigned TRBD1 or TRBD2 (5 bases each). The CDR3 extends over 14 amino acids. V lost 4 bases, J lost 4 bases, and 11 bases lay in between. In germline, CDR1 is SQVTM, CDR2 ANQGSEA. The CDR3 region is CSVVGTRGANVLTF. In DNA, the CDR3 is TGCAGCGTTGTCGGGACGAGAGGGGCCAACGTCCTGACTTTC.

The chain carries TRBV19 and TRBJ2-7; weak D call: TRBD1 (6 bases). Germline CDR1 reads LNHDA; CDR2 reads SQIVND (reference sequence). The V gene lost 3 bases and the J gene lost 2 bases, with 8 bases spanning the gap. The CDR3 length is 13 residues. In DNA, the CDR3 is TGTGCCAGTAGTATTACAGGGACCTACGAGCAGTACTTC. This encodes CASSITGTYEQYF.

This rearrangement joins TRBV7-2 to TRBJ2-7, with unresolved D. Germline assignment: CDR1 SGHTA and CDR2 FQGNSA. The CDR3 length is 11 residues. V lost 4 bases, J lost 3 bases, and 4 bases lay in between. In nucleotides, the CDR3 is TGTGCCAGCAGCTCTTTCTACGAGCAGTACTTC. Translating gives CASSSFYEQYF.

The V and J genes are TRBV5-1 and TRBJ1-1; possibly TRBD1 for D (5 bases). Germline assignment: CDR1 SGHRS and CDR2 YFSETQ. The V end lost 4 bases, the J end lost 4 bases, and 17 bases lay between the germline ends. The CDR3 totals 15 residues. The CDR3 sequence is CASSGMGRVSTEAFF. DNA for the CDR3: TGCGCCAGCAGCGGCATGGGCAGGGTGAGCACTGAAGCTTTCTTT.